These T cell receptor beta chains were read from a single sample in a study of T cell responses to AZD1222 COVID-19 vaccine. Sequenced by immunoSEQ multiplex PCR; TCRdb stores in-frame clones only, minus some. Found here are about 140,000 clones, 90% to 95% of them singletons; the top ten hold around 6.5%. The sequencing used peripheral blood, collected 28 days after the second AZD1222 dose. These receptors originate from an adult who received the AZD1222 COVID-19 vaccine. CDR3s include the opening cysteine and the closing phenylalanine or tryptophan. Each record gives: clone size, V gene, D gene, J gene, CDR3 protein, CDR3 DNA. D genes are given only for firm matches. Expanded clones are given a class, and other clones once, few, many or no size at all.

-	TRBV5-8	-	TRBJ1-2	CASSLSGPTYGYTF	TGTGCCAGCAGCTTGTCTGGACCCACATATGGCTACACCTTC
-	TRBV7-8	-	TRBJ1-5	CASSRRSGSRGPQHF	TGTGCCAGCAGCCGTCGAAGTGGGAGCAGAGGGCCCCAGCATTTT
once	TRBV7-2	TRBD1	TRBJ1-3	CASSWGQLGNTIYF	TGTGCCAGCAGCTGGGGACAGTTGGGAAACACCATATATTTT
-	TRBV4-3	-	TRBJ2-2	CASSQDLGAGGELFF	TGCGCCAGCAGCCAAGATCTGGGGGCTGGCGGGGAGCTGTTTTTT
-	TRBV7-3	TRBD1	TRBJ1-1	CASSRNQGATEAFF	TGTGCCAGCAGCCGCAACCAGGGGGCCACTGAAGCTTTCTTT
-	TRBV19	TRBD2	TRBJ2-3	CASSSSGGRDTQYF	TGTGCCAGTAGTAGTAGCGGGGGAAGGGATACGCAGTATTTT
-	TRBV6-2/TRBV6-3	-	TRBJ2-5	CASTPRTQETQYF	TGTGCCAGCACCCCCCGAACTCAAGAGACCCAGTACTTC
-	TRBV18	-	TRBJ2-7	CASSPGVVGAYEQYF	TGTGCCAGCTCACCCGGAGTGGTGGGGGCTTACGAGCAGTACTTC
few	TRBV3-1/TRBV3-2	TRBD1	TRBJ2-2	CASSPYRGTGELFF	TGTGCCAGCAGCCCCTACAGGGGAACCGGGGAGCTGTTTTTT
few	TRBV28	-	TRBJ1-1	CASSGQRGKAFF	TGTGCCAGCAGCGGACAACGGGGTAAAGCTTTCTTT
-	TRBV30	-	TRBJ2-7	CAWSPRTGTSYEQYF	TGTGCCTGGAGCCCGCGTACCGGGACCTCATACGAGCAGTACTTC
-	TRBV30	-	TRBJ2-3	CAWSVITDTQYF	TGTGCCTGGAGTGTAATAACAGATACGCAGTATTTT
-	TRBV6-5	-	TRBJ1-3	CASGEFSGNTIYF	TGTGCCAGTGGGGAGTTCAGTGGAAACACCATATATTTT
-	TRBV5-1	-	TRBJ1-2	CASSRTADGYTF	TGCGCCAGCAGTCGGACAGCCGATGGCTACACCTTC
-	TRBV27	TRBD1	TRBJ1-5	CASSPRAIRGLRNQPQHF	TGTGCCAGCAGTCCGAGGGCAATCAGGGGGCTTCGGAATCAGCCCCAGCATTTT
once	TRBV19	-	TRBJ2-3	CASKALESTDTQYF	TGTGCCAGTAAGGCGCTCGAGAGCACAGATACGCAGTATTTT
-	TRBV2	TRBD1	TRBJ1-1	CASSRGQGAGEAFF	TGTGCCAGCAGCCGAGGACAGGGGGCCGGTGAAGCTTTCTTT
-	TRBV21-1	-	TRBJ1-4	CASRTGSEKLFF	TGTGCCAGCAGAACAGGATCGGAAAAACTGTTTTTT
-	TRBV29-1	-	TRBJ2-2	CSVRRGTGELFF	TGCAGCGTTCGCAGGGGCACCGGGGAGCTGTTTTTT
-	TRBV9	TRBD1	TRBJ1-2	CASSLDRAYGYTF	TGTGCCAGCAGCCTTGACAGGGCCTATGGCTACACCTTC
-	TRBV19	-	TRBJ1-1	CASSIGFGTFTEAFF	TGTGCCAGTAGTATCGGGTTTGGAACCTTCACTGAAGCTTTCTTT
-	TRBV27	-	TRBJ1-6	CASSLGTIPRIKNSPLHF	TGTGCCAGCAGTTTGGGGACTATACCAAGAATTAAGAATTCACCCCTCCACTTT
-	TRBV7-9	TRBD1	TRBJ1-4	CASSSRQGREEKLFF	TGTGCCAGCAGCTCCCGACAGGGGAGAGAGGAAAAACTGTTTTTT
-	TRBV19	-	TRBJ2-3	CASSIQKGGADTQYF	TGTGCCAGTAGTATTCAAAAGGGCGGGGCAGATACGCAGTATTTT
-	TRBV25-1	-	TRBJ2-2	CASSPLEGNTGELFF	TGTGCCAGCAGCCCCCTGGAGGGAAACACCGGGGAGCTGTTTTTT
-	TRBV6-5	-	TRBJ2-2	CASSYGGNTGELFF	TGTGCCAGCAGTTACGGAGGGAACACCGGGGAGCTGTTTTTT
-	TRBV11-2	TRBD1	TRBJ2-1	CASSLRGGLGEQFF	TGTGCCAGCAGCTTAAGAGGGGGCCTGGGCGAGCAGTTCTTC
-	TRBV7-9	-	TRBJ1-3	CASSLTPGWGNTIYF	TGTGCCAGCAGCTTAACGCCAGGGTGGGGAAACACCATATATTTT
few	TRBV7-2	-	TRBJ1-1	CASSFNRAGAFF	TGTGCCAGCAGCTTTAACAGGGCGGGAGCTTTCTTT
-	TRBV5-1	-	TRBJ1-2	CASSLSAAHYGYTF	TGCGCCAGCAGCTTGTCGGCTGCGCACTATGGCTACACCTTC
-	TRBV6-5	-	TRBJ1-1	CASSYQQLNTEAFF	TGTGCCAGCAGTTACCAACAGCTGAACACTGAAGCTTTCTTT
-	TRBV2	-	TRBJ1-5	CASSEPHSHRRVNQPQHF	TGTGCCAGCAGTGAACCCCACAGCCATCGGAGGGTCAATCAGCCCCAGCATTTT
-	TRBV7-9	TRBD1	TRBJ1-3	CASTTGSNSGNTIYF	TGTGCCAGCACGACAGGGAGTAACTCTGGAAACACCATATATTTT
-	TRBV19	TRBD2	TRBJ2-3	CASLLAGTDTQYF	TGTGCCAGTCTGCTAGCGGGGACAGATACGCAGTATTTT
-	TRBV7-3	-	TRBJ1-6	CASSLTGQGKGSPLHF	TGTGCCAGCAGCTTAACAGGGCAGGGTAAAGGGTCACCCCTCCACTTT
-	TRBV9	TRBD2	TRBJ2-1	CASSLGLAGAGYNEQFF	TGTGCCAGCAGCCTTGGACTAGCGGGGGCCGGCTACAATGAGCAGTTCTTC
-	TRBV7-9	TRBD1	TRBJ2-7	CASSLTYGYRGFPYEQYF	TGTGCCAGCAGCTTAACCTACGGGTACAGGGGGTTCCCCTACGAGCAGTACTTC
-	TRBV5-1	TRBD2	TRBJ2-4	CASSLSIAGDQMDIQYF	TGCGCCAGCAGCTTGTCGATAGCGGGGGACCAGATGGACATTCAGTACTTC
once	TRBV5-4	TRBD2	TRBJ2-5	CASSLRRGRQETQYF	TGTGCCAGCAGCTTGAGGCGGGGGAGACAAGAGACCCAGTACTTC
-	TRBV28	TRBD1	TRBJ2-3	CASTKTGGAHTQYF	TGTGCCAGCACTAAGACAGGGGGCGCGCATACGCAGTATTTT
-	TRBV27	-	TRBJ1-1	CASSLTPGYTEAFF	TGTGCCAGCAGTTTAACCCCAGGTTACACTGAAGCTTTCTTT
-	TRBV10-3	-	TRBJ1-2	CAISVGGNYGYTF	TGTGCCATCAGTGTAGGCGGAAACTATGGCTACACCTTC
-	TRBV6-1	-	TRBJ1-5	CASSEGRTLSQPQHF	TGTGCCAGCAGTGAAGGGAGAACACTTTCCCAGCCCCAGCATTTT
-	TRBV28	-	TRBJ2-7	CASSKAGYEQYF	TGTGCCAGCTCTAAGGCCGGATACGAGCAGTACTTC
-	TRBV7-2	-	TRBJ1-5	CASSQTGGDQPQHF	TGTGCCAGCAGCCAGACGGGGGGGGACCAGCCCCAGCATTTT
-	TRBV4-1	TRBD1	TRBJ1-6	CASSRTDRVNSPLHF	TGCGCCAGCAGCCGGACGGACAGGGTAAATTCACCCCTCCACTTT
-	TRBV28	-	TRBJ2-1	CASSYSSGSYNEQFF	TGTGCCAGCAGTTATTCAAGCGGATCCTACAATGAGCAGTTCTTC
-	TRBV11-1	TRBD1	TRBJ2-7	CASSLGRRDRAYEQYF	TGTGCCAGCAGCTTAGGTCGTCGGGACAGGGCCTACGAGCAGTACTTC
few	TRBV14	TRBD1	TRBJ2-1	CASSQVEQGEQFF	TGTGCCAGCAGCCAAGTTGAACAGGGGGAGCAGTTCTTC